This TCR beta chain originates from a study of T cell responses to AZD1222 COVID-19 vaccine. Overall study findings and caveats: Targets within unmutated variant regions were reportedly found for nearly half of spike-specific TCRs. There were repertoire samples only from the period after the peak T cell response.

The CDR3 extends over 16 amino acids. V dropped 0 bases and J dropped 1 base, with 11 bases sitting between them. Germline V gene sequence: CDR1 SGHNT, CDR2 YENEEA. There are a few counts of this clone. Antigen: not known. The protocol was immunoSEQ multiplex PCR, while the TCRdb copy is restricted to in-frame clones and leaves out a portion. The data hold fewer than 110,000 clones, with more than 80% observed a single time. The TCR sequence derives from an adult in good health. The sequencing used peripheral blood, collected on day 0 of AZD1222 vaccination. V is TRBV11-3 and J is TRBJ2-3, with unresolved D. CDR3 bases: TGTGCCAGCAGCTTAGATCCCGCCCTGGGCACAGATACGCAGTATTTT. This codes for CASSLDPALGTDTQYF.